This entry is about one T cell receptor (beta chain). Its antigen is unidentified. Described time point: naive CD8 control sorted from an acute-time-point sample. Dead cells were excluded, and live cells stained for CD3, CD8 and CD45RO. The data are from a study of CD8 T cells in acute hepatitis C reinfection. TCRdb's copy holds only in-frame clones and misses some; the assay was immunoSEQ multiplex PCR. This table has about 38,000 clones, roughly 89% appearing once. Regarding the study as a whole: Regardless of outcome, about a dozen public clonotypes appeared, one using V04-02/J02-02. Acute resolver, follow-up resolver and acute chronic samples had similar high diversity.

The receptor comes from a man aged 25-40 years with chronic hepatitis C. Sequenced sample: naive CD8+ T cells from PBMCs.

CDR3 residues: CASSLLGGTDNTEAFF. The CDR3 region has the DNA TGTGCCAGCAGCTTACTGGGGGGGACTGATAACACTGAAGCTTTCTTT. This chain joins TRBV11-2 and TRBJ1-1; D is possibly TRBD1 (5 bases). The V gene lost 2 bases and the J gene lost 2 bases, with 15 bases spanning the gap. This CDR3 has 16 residues. Germline lookup yields CDR1 SGHAT and CDR2 FQNNGV.